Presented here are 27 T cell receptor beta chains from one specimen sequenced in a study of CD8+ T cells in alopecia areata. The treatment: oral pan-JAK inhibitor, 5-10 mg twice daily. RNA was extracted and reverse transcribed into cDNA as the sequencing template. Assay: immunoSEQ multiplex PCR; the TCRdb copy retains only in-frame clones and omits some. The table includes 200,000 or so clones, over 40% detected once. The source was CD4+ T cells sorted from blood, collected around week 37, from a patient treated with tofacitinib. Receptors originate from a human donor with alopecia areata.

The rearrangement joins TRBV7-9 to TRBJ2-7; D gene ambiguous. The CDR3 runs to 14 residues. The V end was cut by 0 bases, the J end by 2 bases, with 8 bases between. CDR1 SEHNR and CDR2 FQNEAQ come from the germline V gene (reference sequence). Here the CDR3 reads CASSLARGPYEQYF. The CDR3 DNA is TGTGCCAGCAGCTTAGCCCGAGGACCCTACGAGCAGTACTTC.

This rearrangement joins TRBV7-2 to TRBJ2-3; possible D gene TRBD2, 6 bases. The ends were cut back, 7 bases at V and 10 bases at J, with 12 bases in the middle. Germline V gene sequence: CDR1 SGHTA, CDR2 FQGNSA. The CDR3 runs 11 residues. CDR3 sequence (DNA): TGTGCCAGCAAGCGGGTGGAGGCGCAGTATTTT. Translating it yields CASKRVEAQYF.

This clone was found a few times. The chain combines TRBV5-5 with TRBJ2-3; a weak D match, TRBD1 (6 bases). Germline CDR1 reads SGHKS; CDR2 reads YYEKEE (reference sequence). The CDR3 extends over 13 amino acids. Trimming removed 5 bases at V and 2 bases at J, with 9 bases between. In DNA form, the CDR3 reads TGTGCCAGCAGTTCAGGGGCCACAGATACGCAGTATTTT. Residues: CASSSGATDTQYF.

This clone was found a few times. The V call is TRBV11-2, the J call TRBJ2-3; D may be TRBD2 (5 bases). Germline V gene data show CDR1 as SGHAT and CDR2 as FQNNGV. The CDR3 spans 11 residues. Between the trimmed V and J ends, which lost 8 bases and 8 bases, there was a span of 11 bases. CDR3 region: CASSPSGTQYF. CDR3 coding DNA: TGTGCCAGCTCTCCGAGCGGTACGCAGTATTTT.

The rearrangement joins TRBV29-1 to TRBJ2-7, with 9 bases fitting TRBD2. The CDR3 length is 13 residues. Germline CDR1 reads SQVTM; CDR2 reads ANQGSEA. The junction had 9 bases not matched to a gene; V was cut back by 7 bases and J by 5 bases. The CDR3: CSAGTSLFNEQYF. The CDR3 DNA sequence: TGCAGCGCCGGGACTAGCCTGTTCAACGAGCAGTACTTC.

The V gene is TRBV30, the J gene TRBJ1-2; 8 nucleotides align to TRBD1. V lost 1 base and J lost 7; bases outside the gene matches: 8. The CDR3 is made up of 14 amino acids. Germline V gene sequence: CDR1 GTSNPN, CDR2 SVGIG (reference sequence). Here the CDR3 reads CAWSAGQGLGGYTF. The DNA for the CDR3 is TGTGCCTGGAGTGCTGGACAGGGTCTGGGTGGCTACACCTTC.

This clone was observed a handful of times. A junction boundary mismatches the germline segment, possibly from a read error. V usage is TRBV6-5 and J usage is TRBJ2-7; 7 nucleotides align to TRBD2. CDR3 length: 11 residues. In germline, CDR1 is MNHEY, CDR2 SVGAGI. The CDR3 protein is CASSPGGRVHF. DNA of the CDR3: TGTGCCAGCAGTCCGGGGGGTCGGGTTCACTTC.

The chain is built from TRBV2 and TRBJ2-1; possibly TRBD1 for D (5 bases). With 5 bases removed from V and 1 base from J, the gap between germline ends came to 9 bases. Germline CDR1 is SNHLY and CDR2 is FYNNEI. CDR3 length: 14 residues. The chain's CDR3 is CASSRQTSYNEQFF. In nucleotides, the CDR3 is TGTGCCAGCAGTCGACAGACATCCTACAATGAGCAGTTCTTC.

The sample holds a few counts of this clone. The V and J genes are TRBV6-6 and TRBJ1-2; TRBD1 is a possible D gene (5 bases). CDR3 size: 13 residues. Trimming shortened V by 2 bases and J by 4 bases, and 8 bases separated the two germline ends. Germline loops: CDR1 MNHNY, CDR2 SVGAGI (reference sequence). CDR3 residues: CASSYRQGYGYTF. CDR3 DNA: TGTGCCAGCAGTTACCGGCAGGGCTATGGCTACACCTTC.

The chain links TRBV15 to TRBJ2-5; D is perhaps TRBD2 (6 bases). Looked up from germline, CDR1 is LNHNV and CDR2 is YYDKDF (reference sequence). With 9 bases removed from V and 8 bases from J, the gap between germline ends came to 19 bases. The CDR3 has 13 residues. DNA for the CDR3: TGTGCCACGAGAGGAGGGGCCGGGGGTACCCAGTACTTC. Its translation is CATRGGAGGTQYF. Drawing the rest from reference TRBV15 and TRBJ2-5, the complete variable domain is DAMVIQNPRYQVTQFGKPVTLSCSQTLNHNVMYWYQQKSSQAPKLLFHYYDKDFNNEADTPDNFQSRRPNTSFCFLDIRSPGLGDTAMYLCATRGGAGGTQYFGPGTRLLVL.

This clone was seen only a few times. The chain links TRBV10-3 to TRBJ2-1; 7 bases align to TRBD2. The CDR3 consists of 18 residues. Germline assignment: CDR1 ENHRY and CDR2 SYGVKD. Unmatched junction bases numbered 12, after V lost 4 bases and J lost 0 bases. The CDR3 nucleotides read TGTGCCATCAGTGCGCCCCCCGGGGGGACTGGCTCCTACAATGAGCAGTTCTTC. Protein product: CAISAPPGGTGSYNEQFF.

The CDR3: CASSQEGQENGYTF. The CDR3 DNA is TGTGCCAGCAGCCAAGAAGGACAGGAGAATGGCTACACCTTC. The chain combines TRBV4-2 with TRBJ1-2; the match to TRBD1 covers 7 bases. V was clipped by 0 bases and J by 6 bases; unmatched bases: 4. The germline V gene encodes CDR1 LGHNA and CDR2 YNFKEQ. The CDR3 has 14 amino acids.

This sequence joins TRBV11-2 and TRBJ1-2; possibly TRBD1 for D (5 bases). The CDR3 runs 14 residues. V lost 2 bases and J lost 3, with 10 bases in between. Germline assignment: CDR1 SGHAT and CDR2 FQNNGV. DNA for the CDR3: TGTGCCAGCAGCTTAAAGGGGACCTACTATGGCTACACCTTC. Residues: CASSLKGTYYGYTF.

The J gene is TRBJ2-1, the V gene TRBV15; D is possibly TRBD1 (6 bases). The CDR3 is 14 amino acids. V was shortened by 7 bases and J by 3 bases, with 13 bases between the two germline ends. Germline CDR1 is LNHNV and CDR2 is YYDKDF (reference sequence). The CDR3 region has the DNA TGTGCCACCACAGGGACACCACACTACAATGAGCAGTTCTTC. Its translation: CATTGTPHYNEQFF.

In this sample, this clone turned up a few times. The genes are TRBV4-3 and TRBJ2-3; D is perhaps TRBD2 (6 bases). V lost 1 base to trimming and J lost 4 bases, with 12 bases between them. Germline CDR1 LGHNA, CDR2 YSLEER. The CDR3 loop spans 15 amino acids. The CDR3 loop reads CASSQAGVRSDTQYF. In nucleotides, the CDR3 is TGCGCCAGCAGCCAAGCGGGAGTGAGGTCAGATACGCAGTATTTT.

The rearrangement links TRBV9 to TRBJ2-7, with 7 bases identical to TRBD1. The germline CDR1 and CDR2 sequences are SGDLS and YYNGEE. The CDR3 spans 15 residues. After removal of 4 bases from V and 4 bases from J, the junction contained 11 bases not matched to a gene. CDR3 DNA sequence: TGTGCCAGCAGCATCCGGGACAGCGACTATTACGAGCAGTACTTC. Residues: CASSIRDSDYYEQYF.

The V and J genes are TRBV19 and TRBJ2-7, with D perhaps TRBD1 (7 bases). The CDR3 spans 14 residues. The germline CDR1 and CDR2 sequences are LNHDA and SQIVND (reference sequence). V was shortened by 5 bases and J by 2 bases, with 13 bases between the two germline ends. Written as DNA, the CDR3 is TGTGCCAGTAGTTCCCAGGGGGGAACCTACGAGCAGTACTTC. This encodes CASSSQGGTYEQYF.

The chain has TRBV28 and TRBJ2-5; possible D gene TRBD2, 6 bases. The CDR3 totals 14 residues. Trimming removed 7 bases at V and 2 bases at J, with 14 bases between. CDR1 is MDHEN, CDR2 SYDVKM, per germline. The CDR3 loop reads CASTSYGSQETQYF. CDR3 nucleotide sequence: TGTGCCAGCACCTCTTACGGGAGTCAAGAGACCCAGTACTTC.

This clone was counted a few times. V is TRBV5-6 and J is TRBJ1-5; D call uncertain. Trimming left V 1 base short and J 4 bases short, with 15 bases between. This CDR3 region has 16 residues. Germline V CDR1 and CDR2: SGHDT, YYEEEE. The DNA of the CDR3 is TGTGCCAGCAGCTTGAGTACAAATGCTTGGAATCAGCCCCAGCATTTT. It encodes CASSLSTNAWNQPQHF.

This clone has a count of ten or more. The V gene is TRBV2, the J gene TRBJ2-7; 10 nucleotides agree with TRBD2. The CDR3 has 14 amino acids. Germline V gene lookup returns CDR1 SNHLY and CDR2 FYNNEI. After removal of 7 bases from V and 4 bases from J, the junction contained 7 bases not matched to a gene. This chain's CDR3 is CASTLAGEGYEQYF. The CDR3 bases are TGTGCCAGCACCCTAGCGGGAGAGGGATACGAGCAGTACTTC.

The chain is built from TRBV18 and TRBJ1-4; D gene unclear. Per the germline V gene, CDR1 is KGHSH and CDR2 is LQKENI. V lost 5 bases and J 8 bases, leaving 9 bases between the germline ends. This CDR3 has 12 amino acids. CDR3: CASSGTGEKLFF. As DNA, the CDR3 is TGTGCCAGCTCAGGAACGGGAGAAAAACTGTTTTTT.

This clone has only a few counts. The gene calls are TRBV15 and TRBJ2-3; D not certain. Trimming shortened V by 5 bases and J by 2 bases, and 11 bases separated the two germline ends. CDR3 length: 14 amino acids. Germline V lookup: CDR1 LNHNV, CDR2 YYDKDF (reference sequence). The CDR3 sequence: CATSPWTHTDTQYF. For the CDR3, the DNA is TGTGCCACCAGCCCCTGGACGCACACAGATACGCAGTATTTT.

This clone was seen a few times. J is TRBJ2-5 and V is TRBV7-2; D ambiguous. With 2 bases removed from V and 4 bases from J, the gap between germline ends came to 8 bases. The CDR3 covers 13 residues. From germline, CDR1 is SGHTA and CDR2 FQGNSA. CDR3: CASSLSFGETQYF. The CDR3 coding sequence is TGTGCCAGCAGCTTAAGTTTTGGAGAGACCCAGTACTTC. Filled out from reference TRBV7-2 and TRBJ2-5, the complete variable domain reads GAGVSQSPSNKVTEKGKDVELRCDPISGHTALYWYRQSLGQGLEFLIYFQGNSAPDKSGLPSDRFSAERTGGSVSTLTIQRTQQEDSAVYLCASSLSFGETQYFGPGTRLLVL.

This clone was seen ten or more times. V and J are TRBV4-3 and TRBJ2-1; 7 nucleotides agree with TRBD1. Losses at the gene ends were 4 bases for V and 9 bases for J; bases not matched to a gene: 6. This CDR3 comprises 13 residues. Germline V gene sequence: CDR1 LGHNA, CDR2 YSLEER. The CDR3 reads CASSRDSGSEQFF. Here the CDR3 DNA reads TGCGCCAGCAGCCGGGACAGCGGCAGTGAGCAGTTCTTC.

CDR3 DNA: TGTGCCAGCAGTCCCCACGGCAGCGACAAGAACACTGAAGCTTTCTTT. Protein product: CASSPHGSDKNTEAFF. The chain recombines TRBV7-3 with TRBJ1-1; no firm D call. Trimming left V 6 bases short and J 1 base short, with 18 bases between. This CDR3 spans 16 amino acids. CDR1 and CDR2 from the germline V gene are SGHTA and FQGTGA.

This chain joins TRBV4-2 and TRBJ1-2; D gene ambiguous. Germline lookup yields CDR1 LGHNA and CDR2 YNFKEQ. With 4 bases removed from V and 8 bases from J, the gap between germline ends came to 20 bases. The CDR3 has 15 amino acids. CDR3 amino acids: CASSPRRQLSGGYTF. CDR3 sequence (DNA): TGTGCCAGCAGCCCGAGACGACAACTCTCGGGGGGCTACACCTTC.

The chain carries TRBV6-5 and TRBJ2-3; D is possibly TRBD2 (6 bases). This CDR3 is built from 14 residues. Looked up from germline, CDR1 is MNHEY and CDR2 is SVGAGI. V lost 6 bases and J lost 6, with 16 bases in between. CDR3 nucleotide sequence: TGTGCCAGCAGGGCGGGCGGGGTCCCGGATACGCAGTATTTT. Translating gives CASRAGGVPDTQYF.